This TCR beta chain was found in a study of blood T cell repertoires in COVID-19. Study details: Samples representing acute and convalescent COVID-19 were sourced from the United States, Italy and Spain.

CDR1 WNHNN and CDR2 SYGVQD come from the germline V gene (reference sequence). The CDR3 runs 13 residues. Trimming removed 2 bases from V and 8 bases from J; junction bases left unmatched: 1. The protocol was immunoSEQ multiplex PCR, while the TCRdb copy is restricted to in-frame clones and leaves out a portion. Seen here are about 260,000 clones, 90% observed once, and the top ten hold 3.7%. This rearrangement joins TRBV10-1 to TRBJ2-1; 9 bases match TRBD2. Material: peripheral blood. The sequence derives from a woman aged 40 to 50 with acute or convalescent COVID-19. The CDR3 reads CASSEKRGDEQFF. CDR3 DNA sequence: TGCGCCAGCAGTGAGAAGCGGGGGGATGAGCAGTTCTTC.